The following is a T cell receptor beta chain sequence with its context. Its matching antigen is unknown. Sequenced by immunoSEQ multiplex PCR; TCRdb stores in-frame clones only, minus some. Seen here are tens of thousands of clones, roughly 94% observed once, and the top ten hold 18%. Looked up from germline, CDR1 is SGHAT and CDR2 is FQDESV (reference sequence). The CDR3 contains 13 residues. The V gene lost 6 bases and the J gene lost 3 bases, with 11 bases spanning the gap. The data are from a study of siplizumab effects on memory and regulatory T cells. Whole-study findings and limits: The drug siplizumab significantly decreased the alloreactive sequences that could be traced to unstimulated CD4+ memory cells.

The V gene is TRBV11-1, the J gene TRBJ2-5; D is perhaps TRBD1 (6 bases). The clonotype originates from a human donor in good health. The sample consisted of CD8+ T cells sorted from blood. The CDR3 region is CASRHGQKETQYF. The CDR3 DNA follows: TGTGCCAGCAGACACGGACAGAAAGAGACCCAGTACTTC.